These 27 T cell receptor beta chains were all obtained from the same sample, sequenced in a study of cytomegalovirus exposure and HLA in healthy donors. The PCR contained 60 Vbeta and 13 Jbeta primers. Profiled with immunoSEQ multiplex PCR; TCRdb holds only in-frame clones, not every one. Here the sample spans about 120,000 clones, about 80% being singletons. Sequenced material: PBMCs. All receptors come from a young man in good health and CMV-seropositive.

V and J are TRBV9 and TRBJ2-1; D may be TRBD2 (5 bases). The CDR3 is made up of 17 amino acids. Trimming took 1 base from V and 1 from J, leaving 15 bases between them. Germline lookup yields CDR1 SGDLS and CDR2 YYNGEE. This CDR3 reads CASSVYWRPQSYNEQFF. The CDR3 nucleotides are TGTGCCAGCAGCGTATACTGGAGGCCCCAATCCTACAATGAGCAGTTCTTC.

This chain connects TRBV11-2 to TRBJ1-1; TRBD1 matches at 11 bases. Looked up from germline, CDR1 is SGHAT and CDR2 is FQNNGV. The junction had 4 bases not matched to a gene; V was cut back by 3 bases and J by 1 base. This CDR3 is built from 16 residues. Here the CDR3 DNA reads TGTGCCAGCAGCTTGAGGACAGGGGGCTGGAACACTGAAGCTTTCTTT. Its translation is CASSLRTGGWNTEAFF.

This chain joins TRBV4-1 and TRBJ2-1; possibly TRBD1 for D (6 bases). Germline CDR1 reads MGHRA; CDR2 reads YSYEKL. The CDR3 consists of 15 residues. V lost 2 bases and J 2 bases, leaving 10 bases between the germline ends. CDR3 coding DNA: TGCGCCAGCAGCCAAACAGGGAATACCTACAATGAGCAGTTCTTC. Amino acid sequence: CASSQTGNTYNEQFF.

The chain uses TRBV7-2 and TRBJ2-3, with D perhaps matching TRBD2 (6 bases). The germline V gene has CDR1 SGHTA and CDR2 FQGNSA. Trimming cost V 6 bases and J 10 bases, with 20 bases left between them. The CDR3 consists of 14 residues. DNA for the CDR3: TGTGCCAGCAGTTCCGGGACTCGTTTAAGGTCGCAGTATTTT. It is translated as CASSSGTRLRSQYF.

V and J are TRBV7-9 and TRBJ2-7; the match to TRBD1 covers 8 bases. Looked up from germline, CDR1 is SEHNR and CDR2 is FQNEAQ (reference sequence). V was pared by 6 bases and J by 0 bases, with 7 bases of the junction left unmatched. CDR3 length equals 15 residues. The CDR3 sequence is CASSGTGPSSYEQYF. The CDR3 nucleotides are TGTGCCAGCAGTGGGACAGGACCGAGCTCCTACGAGCAGTACTTC. The whole variable domain, remainder taken from reference TRBV7-9 and TRBJ2-7, is DTGVSQNPRHKITKRGQNVTFRCDPISEHNRLYWYRQTLGQGPEFLTYFQNEAQLEKSRLLSDRFSAERPKGSFSTLEIQRTEQGDSAMYLCASSGTGPSSYEQYFGPGTRLTVT.

The V gene is TRBV11-2, the J gene TRBJ1-1, with 8 positions matching TRBD1. Germline values: CDR1 SGHAT, CDR2 FQNNGV. V was pared by 5 bases and J by 4 bases, with 9 bases of the junction left unmatched. The CDR3 extends over 15 amino acids. DNA for the CDR3: TGTGCCAGCAGCCCTTATCAGGGGGCTGGCACTGAAGCTTTCTTT. This sequence encodes CASSPYQGAGTEAFF. Full variable domain (rest looked up from reference TRBV11-2 and TRBJ1-1): EAGVAQSPRYKIIEKRQSVAFWCNPISGHATLYWYQQILGQGPKLLIQFQNNGVVDDSQLPKDRFSAERLKGVDSTLKIQPAKLEDSAVYLCASSPYQGAGTEAFFGQGTRLTVV.

The V gene is TRBV7-9, the J gene TRBJ2-5, with 8 nucleotides matching TRBD1. J gave up 6 bases and V 0 bases, and 3 bases lay outside the gene matches. The CDR3 length is 14 residues. The germline CDR1 and CDR2 sequences are SEHNR and FQNEAQ (reference sequence). This chain's CDR3 is CASSLAGTGQTQYF. Here the CDR3 DNA reads TGTGCCAGCAGCTTAGCCGGGACAGGTCAGACCCAGTACTTC. Variable domain in full (rest from reference TRBV7-9 and TRBJ2-5): DTGVSQNPRHKITKRGQNVTFRCDPISEHNRLYWYRQTLGQGPEFLTYFQNEAQLEKSRLLSDRFSAERPKGSFSTLEIQRTEQGDSAMYLCASSLAGTGQTQYFGPGTRLLVL.

The CDR3 coding sequence is TGTGCCACCAGCAAAAACAGGGGGGCCTACAATGAGCAGTTCTTC. This translates into CATSKNRGAYNEQFF. This chain links TRBV15 with TRBJ2-1; 8 bases are shared with TRBD1. Germline CDR1 reads LNHNV; CDR2 reads YYDKDF (reference sequence). There are 15 residues in the CDR3. Trimming cost V 4 bases and J 2 bases; bases outside gene matches: 4.

This clone was picked up a small number of times. This chain joins TRBV7-2 and TRBJ1-3, with a weak D call TRBD1 (6 bases). CDR3 length: 14 residues. The V gene lost 5 bases and the J gene lost 4 bases, with 12 bases spanning the gap. The germline gives CDR1 SGHTA, CDR2 FQGNSA. CDR3: CASSRGTRGNTIYF. The CDR3 DNA reads as TGTGCCAGCAGCAGGGGGACAAGAGGAAACACCATATATTTT.

The chain uses TRBV5-6 and TRBJ2-1, with D possibly matching TRBD1 (6 bases). Trimming cost V 6 bases and J 0 bases, with 25 bases left between them. The CDR3 runs 19 residues. The germline V gene encodes CDR1 SGHDT and CDR2 YYEEEE. CDR3 protein: CASIKTGTRTISSYNEQFF. The CDR3 DNA reads TGTGCCAGCATCAAAACCGGGACAAGAACGATTAGCTCCTACAATGAGCAGTTCTTC.

This chain connects TRBV9 to TRBJ2-1, with D possibly being TRBD1 (6 bases). Germline CDR1 and CDR2: SGDLS and YYNGEE. The CDR3 is 16 amino acids. Trimming cost V 0 bases and J 6 bases, with 16 bases left between them. The CDR3 reads CASSVGGLAYSNEQFF. Here the CDR3 DNA reads TGTGCCAGCAGCGTAGGGGGGCTGGCCTACTCCAATGAGCAGTTCTTC.

The gene calls are TRBV11-3 and TRBJ2-2, with D tentatively TRBD2 (6 bases). Trimming left V 1 base short and J 6 bases short, with 6 bases between. This CDR3 contains 13 residues. CDR1 SGHNT and CDR2 YENEEA come from the germline V gene. CDR3 loop: CASSLGGAGELFF. For the CDR3, the DNA is TGTGCCAGCAGCTTAGGGGGGGCCGGGGAGCTGTTTTTT.

J is TRBJ2-5 and V is TRBV5-8, with 12 bases aligning to TRBD2. J lost 6 bases, V lost 0 bases, and 6 bases had no gene match. Germline CDR1 is SGHTS and CDR2 is YDEGEE. The CDR3 consists of 16 residues. CDR3 bases: TGTGCCAGCAGCTTGGCGCTAGCGGGAGGGCCGCAGACCCAGTACTTC. As protein: CASSLALAGGPQTQYF.

This clone has a handful of counts. The chain combines TRBV7-2 with TRBJ2-1; 9 bases align to TRBD2. The ends lost 3 bases at V and 6 bases at J; junction bases unmatched: 3. This CDR3 comprises 14 residues. CDR1 SGHTA and CDR2 FQGNSA come from the germline V gene. The CDR3 coding sequence is TGTGCCAGCAGCTTGATAGCGGGGGTCAATGAGCAGTTCTTC. Amino acids: CASSLIAGVNEQFF.

The V call is TRBV4-1, the J call TRBJ1-5; the D is unclear. Germline loops: CDR1 MGHRA, CDR2 YSYEKL. The CDR3 has 14 residues. V gave up 1 base and J gave up 1 base, with 5 bases separating them. CDR3: CASSQGLSNQPQHF. The CDR3 DNA is TGCGCCAGCAGCCAAGGACTCAGCAATCAGCCCCAGCATTTT.

The chain links TRBV9 to TRBJ2-7, with D perhaps matching TRBD2 (6 bases). The CDR3 contains 14 residues. With 5 bases removed from V and 5 bases from J, the gap between germline ends came to 17 bases. Germline assignment: CDR1 SGDLS and CDR2 YYNGEE. In DNA, the CDR3 is TGTGCCAGCAGTGCCAGCCGGGGCGGGGACGAGCAGTACTTC. Translated: CASSASRGGDEQYF.

This clone has just one count. The germline gene is not matched at one end of the junction; a read error may be the cause. The gene calls are TRBV6-5 and TRBJ2-7; the D gene is possibly TRBD2 (6 bases). The CDR3 has 10 residues. CDR1 MNHEY and CDR2 SVGAGI come from the germline V gene. The CDR3 region is CASSPRSGVF. CDR3 bases: TGTGCCAGCAGTCCGCGATCGGGGGTTTTC.

V usage is TRBV19 and J usage is TRBJ1-5; 9 bases agree with TRBD1. The CDR3 spans 15 residues. V shed 4 bases, J shed 5 bases, and the junction held 6 bases outside the gene matches. Per germline, CDR1 LNHDA and CDR2 SQIVND (reference sequence). The CDR3 DNA reads as TGTGCCAGTAGTACCCCGGACAGGGGACATCAGCCCCAGCATTTT. This encodes CASSTPDRGHQPQHF.

The chain recombines TRBV10-2 with TRBJ1-1, with TRBD1 as a possible D gene (6 bases). The CDR3 is 12 residues long. The V gene lost 7 bases and the J gene lost 5 bases, with 11 bases spanning the gap. CDR1 is WSHSY, CDR2 SAAADI, per germline. The CDR3 DNA is TGCGCCAGCACCGAGGGGGAGACTGAAGCTTTCTTT. Translated: CASTEGETEAFF.

The CDR3 DNA reads as TGCGCCAGCAGCCAAGATGCAGGGGATCCCCAGCATTTT. Translating gives CASSQDAGDPQHF. The chain recombines TRBV4-3 with TRBJ1-5; D is possibly TRBD1 (6 bases). The CDR3 consists of 13 residues. Germline V gene sequence: CDR1 LGHNA, CDR2 YSLEER. V gave up 0 bases and J gave up 10 bases, with 10 bases separating them.

This clone occurred a few times. This chain uses TRBV30 with TRBJ2-5; D remains ambiguous. This CDR3 spans 10 amino acids. V lost 1 base and J 6 bases, leaving 3 bases between the germline ends. Germline lookup yields CDR1 GTSNPN and CDR2 SVGIG (reference sequence). CDR3 loop: CAWSGQTQYF. The CDR3 DNA reads TGTGCCTGGAGTGGGCAGACCCAGTACTTC.

The rearrangement links TRBV11-3 to TRBJ2-2; 14 bases are a match to TRBD2. This CDR3 has 16 residues. Trimming at V came to 4 bases and at J to 7 bases, leaving 5 bases not matched to a gene. Germline V gene sequence: CDR1 SGHNT, CDR2 YENEEA. CDR3 protein: CASSSGTSGSIGELFF. The CDR3 coding sequence is TGTGCCAGCAGCTCCGGGACTAGCGGGAGCATCGGGGAGCTGTTTTTT.

About this clone itself: Its ends do not fully match the called genes, so a read error is possible. V gene TRBV7-7 combines with J gene TRBJ2-3; D gene uncertain. Germline CDR1 is SSHAT and CDR2 is FNYEAQ (reference sequence). This CDR3 has 13 amino acids. Written as DNA, the CDR3 is TGTGCTAGCAGCACAAGATACACAGATACGCAGTATTTT. It specifies CASSTRYTDTQYF.

This clone has a single count. V usage is TRBV6-5 and J usage is TRBJ2-1; TRBD2 agrees at 7 bases. The CDR3 length is 15 residues. Per the germline V gene, CDR1 is MNHEY and CDR2 is SVGAGI. With V trimmed by 2 bases and J by 4 bases, 5 bases remained unmatched. CDR3 amino acids: CASSYGGLRYNEQFF. The CDR3, as DNA: TGTGCCAGCAGTTACGGGGGACTACGATACAATGAGCAGTTCTTC.

J is TRBJ2-5 and V is TRBV4-3, with a weak D call TRBD2 (5 bases). Trimming removed 1 base at V and 4 bases at J, with 13 bases between. The CDR3 spans 15 residues. Germline V gene sequence: CDR1 LGHNA, CDR2 YSLEER. This CDR3 is CASSQARTGSETQYF. In DNA form, the CDR3 reads TGCGCCAGCAGCCAAGCGAGGACTGGATCAGAGACCCAGTACTTC.

The chain is built from TRBV30 and TRBJ2-3; TRBD2 aligns across 8 bases. V lost 4 bases, J lost 0 bases, and 0 bases stayed unmatched. In germline, CDR1 is GTSNPN, CDR2 SVGIG (reference sequence). The CDR3 totals 13 residues. The DNA for the CDR3 is TGTGCCTGGACTAGCGGGAGCACAGATACGCAGTATTTT. Its translation is CAWTSGSTDTQYF.

The gene calls are TRBV7-6 and TRBJ2-7, with D possibly matching TRBD1 (7 bases). CDR1 is SGHVS, CDR2 FNYEAQ, per germline. V was clipped by 2 bases and J by 4 bases, with 9 bases between them. The CDR3 has 13 amino acids. CDR3 sequence (DNA): TGTGCCAGCAGCTTACAGGGGGGTTACGAGCAGTACTTC. The encoded protein is CASSLQGGYEQYF.